Listed here are 25 T cell receptor beta chains from one sample, sequenced in a study of T cells in Graves' hyperthyroidism and ophthalmopathy. Researchers amplified the TCR beta CDR3 regions from RNA transcripts. First-round RT-PCR targeting the TCR CDR3 was performed with the HTBI primer set. TCRdb re-called the multiplex PCR reads with MiXCR, one entry per CDR3 protein. The sample consists of around 500,000 distinct CDR3 sequences, 20% to 25% of them appearing once. Source material: blood. All receptors derive from a woman between 65 and 79 years old with Graves' ophthalmopathy.

This rearrangement joins TRBV6-2 or TRBV6-3 to TRBJ2-5; D might be TRBD1 or TRBD2, each matching 5 bases. Deletions cut 11 bases from V and 2 bases from J, with 24 bases between. The CDR3 has 16 residues. Germline loops: CDR1 MNHEY, CDR2 SVGEGT. The CDR3 sequence is CAGLGTLTPFQETQYF. The CDR3 DNA sequence: TGTGCCGGCCTTGGGACCCTAACGCCCTTTCAAGAGACCCAGTACTTC.

The chain recombines TRBV20-1 with TRBJ2-1; TRBD2 matches 14 bases. Germline loops: CDR1 DFQATT, CDR2 SNEGSKA (reference sequence). The CDR3 is made up of 17 amino acids. V was clipped by 1 base and J by 9 bases; unmatched bases: 11. CDR3 region: CSARVGLAGVRGREQFF. DNA for the CDR3: TGCAGTGCTAGAGTGGGACTAGCGGGAGTGAGGGGGCGTGAGCAGTTCTTC.

This clonotype was observed once. This CDR3 is CASSPQRLGGGQPQHF. CDR3 in DNA: TGTGCCAGTAGTCCTCAAAGGCTGGGGGGCGGCCAGCCCCAGCATTTT. The genes are TRBV19 and TRBJ1-5; TRBD1 might be the D (6 bases). The CDR3 is made up of 16 amino acids. Germline values: CDR1 LNHDA, CDR2 SQIVND (reference sequence). V lost 5 bases and J lost 7, with 21 bases in between.

This clonotype was counted only a few times. The V gene is TRBV11-2, the J gene TRBJ2-7; tentative D call: TRBD2 (5 bases). CDR1 is SGHAT, CDR2 FQNNGV, per germline. The CDR3 loop spans 14 amino acids. Trimming took off 1 base at V and 2 bases at J, with 9 bases between the two ends. The CDR3 nucleotides read TGTGCCAGCAGCTTAGGGACTTACACCTACGAGCAGTACTTC. Amino acid sequence: CASSLGTYTYEQYF.

Details on this clonotype: This may come from a read error, since a much larger clone is one base off. This chain links TRBV20-1 with TRBJ1-1; the match to TRBD1 covers 10 bases. This CDR3 comprises 13 residues. From germline, CDR1 is DFQATT and CDR2 SNEGSKA (reference sequence). CDR3 nucleotide sequence: TGCAGTGCTAGGGACAGGGGGAACATTGAAGCTTTCTTT. This sequence encodes CSARDRGNIEAFF.

This clonotype has only a few counts. The V call is TRBV2, the J call TRBJ1-5; D is undetermined. This CDR3 comprises 17 residues. Germline CDR1 reads SNHLY; CDR2 reads FYNNEI. Between the trimmed V and J ends, which lost 6 bases and 2 bases, there was a span of 20 bases. CDR3 loop: CASSSLISRLGNQPQHF. The DNA for the CDR3 is TGTGCCAGCAGCTCACTGATCTCTCGATTGGGCAATCAGCCCCAGCATTTT.

This chain joins TRBV5-1 and TRBJ2-5, with 8 bases fitting TRBD2. Per germline, CDR1 SGHRS and CDR2 YFSETQ. This CDR3 is built from 15 residues. After removal of 0 bases from V and 2 bases from J, the junction contained 3 bases not matched to a gene. CDR3 DNA: TGCGCCAGCAGCTTGGAATCTAGCGGGCAAGAGACCCAGTACTTC. Its translation is CASSLESSGQETQYF. Together with reference TRBV5-1 and TRBJ2-5, the CDR3 gives the full variable domain: KAGVTQTPRYLIKTRGQQVTLSCSPISGHRSVSWYQQTPGQGLQFLFEYFSETQRNKGNFPGRFSGRQFSNSRSEMNVSTLELGDSALYLCASSLESSGQETQYFGPGTRLLVL.

This clonotype was counted ten times or more. This sequence joins TRBV6-2 or TRBV6-3 and TRBJ1-1; tentative D call: TRBD1 (5 bases). Germline loops: CDR1 MNHEY, CDR2 SVGEGT. V was shortened by 6 bases and J by 5 bases, with 16 bases between the two germline ends. This CDR3 is built from 14 residues. CDR3 sequence reads: CASSLTADLTEAFF. CDR3 in DNA: TGTGCCAGCAGCCTGACAGCCGATTTGACTGAAGCTTTCTTT.

The chain uses TRBV6-1 and TRBJ2-7; the D gene is possibly TRBD2 (5 bases). Trimming took off 7 bases at V and 7 bases at J, with 23 bases between the two ends. Germline CDR1 MNHNS, CDR2 SASEGT. This CDR3 spans 15 amino acids. CDR3 amino acids: CASTRPGKTNMEQYF. In nucleotides, the CDR3 is TGTGCCAGCACCCGCCCGGGGAAAACGAATATGGAGCAGTACTTC.

The V and J genes are TRBV12-3 or TRBV12-4 and TRBJ2-1; 8 positions agree with TRBD2. This CDR3 has 17 residues. Trimming at V came to 4 bases and at J to 4 bases, leaving 12 bases not matched to a gene. CDR3 in DNA: TGTGCCAGCAGTTACACGGAGAAGCGGGGGTTTTACAATGAGCAGTTCTTC. It yields the protein CASSYTEKRGFYNEQFF.

The CDR3 bases are TGTGCCAGCATTTTGTTTGGGCGGCCGAACACTGAAGCTTTCTTT. Residues: CASILFGRPNTEAFF. The chain recombines TRBV27 with TRBJ1-1; D gene ambiguous. The ends were cut back, 7 bases at V and 1 base at J, with 16 bases in the middle. Germline CDR1 reads MNHEY; CDR2 reads SMNVEV (reference sequence). The CDR3 has 15 amino acids.

CDR3 region: CASSREGTPLEQYF. Here the CDR3 DNA reads TGTGCCAGCAGCCGAGAAGGGACGCCCCTGGAGCAGTACTTC. The chain uses TRBV7-9 and TRBJ2-7; D could derive from TRBD1 or TRBD2 (5 bases each). Trimming took off 5 bases at V and 7 bases at J, with 18 bases between the two ends. CDR3 length equals 14 residues. Germline V gives CDR1 SEHNR, CDR2 FQNEAQ (reference sequence). Full variable domain (remainder filled in from reference TRBV7-9 and TRBJ2-7): DTGVSQNPRHKITKRGQNVTFRCDPISEHNRLYWYRQTLGQGPEFLTYFQNEAQLEKSRLLSDRFSAERPKGSFSTLEIQRTEQGDSAMYLCASSREGTPLEQYFGPGTRLTVT.

A few counts support this clonotype. J is TRBJ2-7 and V is TRBV20-1, with D perhaps matching TRBD1 or TRBD2 (6 bases each). The CDR3 runs 15 residues. V was pared by 5 bases and J by 6 bases, with 23 bases between. Germline V gene sequence: CDR1 DFQATT, CDR2 SNEGSKA (reference sequence). The CDR3 loop is CSAPRGTLARGEQYF. CDR3 DNA: TGCAGTGCTCCAAGGGGGACTTTAGCTCGGGGCGAGCAGTACTTC.

This clonotype appeared many times. V gene TRBV6-2 or TRBV6-3 combines with J gene TRBJ1-2, with D unresolved. V was clipped by 2 bases and J by 2 bases, with 6 bases between them. Germline values: CDR1 MNHEY, CDR2 SVGEGT. CDR3 length: 13 amino acids. The CDR3 DNA reads as TGTGCCAGCAGTTACGGCTTGAACTATGGCTACACCTTC. Translation: CASSYGLNYGYTF.

This chain joins TRBV20-1 and TRBJ2-3, with D uncertain. With 2 bases removed from V and 4 bases from J, the gap between germline ends came to 7 bases. Germline assignment: CDR1 DFQATT and CDR2 SNEGSKA (reference sequence). The CDR3 loop spans 12 amino acids. The CDR3 sequence: CSARIGPDTQYF. In DNA, the CDR3 is TGCAGTGCTAGAATAGGCCCAGATACGCAGTATTTT.

The DNA for the CDR3 is TGCAGTGCTAGAGGGGCTTGGCAGCGATATAGCAATCAGCCCCAGCATTTT. Translating it yields CSARGAWQRYSNQPQHF. The rearrangement links TRBV20-1 to TRBJ1-5; unclear D gene. V lost 1 base and J lost 0, with 16 bases in between. The CDR3 is 17 residues long. From germline, CDR1 is DFQATT and CDR2 SNEGSKA (reference sequence).

Concerning this clonotype itself: One base away lies a much larger clone, so this may be a sequencing read error. The chain uses TRBV6-1 and TRBJ2-2; 7 bases are shared with TRBD1. Trimming cost V 8 bases and J 9 bases; bases outside gene matches: 9. Looked up from germline, CDR1 is MNHNS and CDR2 is SASEGT. The CDR3 consists of 13 residues. DNA of the CDR3: TGTGCCAGCGGGGCGACAGGGATCCGGGAGCTGTTTTTT. Translating it yields CASGATGIRELFF.

The rearrangement uses TRBV13 and TRBJ2-5; the D gene is possibly TRBD2 (8 bases). Trimming pared 3 bases from V and 0 bases from J, leaving 26 bases between. Germline-derived CDR1 and CDR2 are PRHDT and FYEKMQ (reference sequence). This CDR3 spans 20 amino acids. The CDR3 region has the DNA TGTGCCAGCAGCTTCCTAAATAGCGGGACAGAATTCCGGTACCAAGAGACCCAGTACTTC. Residues: CASSFLNSGTEFRYQETQYF.

This chain connects TRBV20-1 to TRBJ2-7; 8 bases map to TRBD1. CDR1 and CDR2 from the germline V gene are DFQATT and SNEGSKA (reference sequence). CDR3 length equals 16 residues. Germline trimming cut 2 bases from V and 2 bases from J; bases unmatched to any gene: 11. The CDR3 sequence is CSARPSPRGLPYEQYF. The CDR3 DNA reads TGCAGTGCTAGACCATCTCCCAGGGGGCTTCCCTACGAGCAGTACTTC.

The V call is TRBV7-6, the J call TRBJ1-1; D gene uncertain. The CDR3 totals 14 residues. Germline assignment: CDR1 SGHVS and CDR2 FNYEAQ. Trimming stripped 5 bases from V and 3 bases from J, with 13 bases between. This CDR3 reads CASSPRGSDTEAFF. Written as DNA, the CDR3 is TGTGCCAGCAGCCCGCGGGGATCCGACACTGAAGCTTTCTTT.

This clonotype was seen more than once but under ten times. CDR3 sequence (DNA): TGCAGTGCGGATAGCGGGAGCTACGAGCAGTACTTC. This encodes CSADSGSYEQYF. V and J are TRBV20-1 and TRBJ2-7, with 9 bases lining up with TRBD2. The CDR3 totals 12 residues. CDR1 and CDR2 (germline): DFQATT, SNEGSKA (reference sequence). The V and J ends lost 6 bases and 3 bases, in that order; junction bases with no gene match: 3.

Many counts were recorded for this clonotype. The chain couples TRBV28 to TRBJ1-1, with 8 bases matching TRBD1. V was pared by 4 bases and J by 2 bases, with 15 bases of the junction left unmatched. The CDR3 is 18 amino acids. The germline gives CDR1 MDHEN, CDR2 SYDVKM. CDR3 loop: CASSSQEGRQGINTEAFF. The CDR3 bases are TGTGCCAGCAGTTCCCAGGAAGGGCGACAGGGGATTAACACTGAAGCTTTCTTT.

The V gene is TRBV12-3 or TRBV12-4, the J gene TRBJ1-1; D possibly corresponds to TRBD1 (6 bases). The CDR3 extends over 15 amino acids. Trimming pared 5 bases from V and 1 base from J, leaving 14 bases between. The CDR3 region is CASSAPGGWNTEAFF. In DNA form, the CDR3 reads TGTGCCAGCAGTGCCCCCGGGGGCTGGAACACTGAAGCTTTCTTT.

In the case of this clonotype: The conserved phenylalanine or tryptophan normally closing the CDR3 is absent here, so this likely arose from a read error. This chain connects TRBV11-2 to TRBJ1-3; D is unclear. The V gene's germline CDR1 is SGHAT and CDR2 FQNNGV. The CDR3 extends over 17 amino acids. V lost 1 base to trimming and J lost 0 bases, with 13 bases between them. CDR3 DNA sequence: TGTGCCAGCAGCTTAGGGGCTATTTGGGGCTCTGGAAACACCATATATTCT. Protein: CASSLGAIWGSGNTIYS.

This clonotype was seen a handful of times. This rearrangement joins TRBV4-1 to TRBJ2-2; D remains ambiguous. The CDR3 consists of 13 residues. V lost 10 bases and J lost 7, with 16 bases in between. The V gene's germline CDR1 is MGHRA and CDR2 YSYEKL. The DNA of the CDR3 is TGCGCCATCCGACCCGTGGGTGGCGGGGAGCTGTTTTTT. Protein: CAIRPVGGGELFF.